The next 32 T cell receptor beta chains were all read from a single sample in a study of PD-1 blockade in classical Hodgkin lymphoma. TCRdb's copy holds only in-frame clones and misses some; the assay was immunoSEQ multiplex PCR. The sample consists of approximately 150,000 clones, about 78% of them appearing once. Each of the patients experienced relapse following autologous stem cell transplantation, and their brentuximab vedotin exposure differed. Sequencing used peripheral blood mononuclear cells (PBMCs), obtained before the second cycle of nivolumab. These receptors were obtained from a human donor with classical Hodgkin lymphoma.

This chain uses TRBV19 with TRBJ1-1, with D perhaps matching TRBD1 (5 bases). V was clipped by 2 bases and J by 3 bases, with 7 bases between them. The germline gives CDR1 LNHDA, CDR2 SQIVND (reference sequence). This CDR3 spans 13 amino acids. The CDR3: CASSIRRDTEAFF. The CDR3 bases are TGTGCCAGTAGTATACGCAGGGACACTGAAGCTTTCTTT.

The chain recombines TRBV11-3 with TRBJ2-2; D uncertain. There are 14 residues in the CDR3. V was cut by 1 base and J by 5 bases, with 8 bases left in between. CDR1 and CDR2 from the germline V gene are SGHNT and YENEEA. The CDR3 protein is CASSLALTTGELFF. The CDR3 DNA is TGTGCCAGCAGCTTAGCTCTGACGACCGGGGAGCTGTTTTTT. Together with reference TRBV11-3 and TRBJ2-2, the CDR3 gives the full variable domain: EAGVVQSPRYKIIEKKQPVAFWCNPISGHNTLYWYLQNLGQGPELLIRYENEEAVDDSQLPKDRFSAERLKGVDSTLKIQPAELGDSAVYLCASSLALTTGELFFGEGSRLTVL.

V is TRBV9 and J is TRBJ2-2; TRBD2 agrees at 10 bases. Germline V gene data show CDR1 as SGDLS and CDR2 as YYNGEE. V lost 2 bases and J lost 5; bases outside the gene matches: 6. The CDR3 has 16 amino acids. CDR3 sequence reads: CASSVSLAGPTGELFF. CDR3 sequence (DNA): TGTGCCAGCAGCGTCTCACTAGCGGGACCAACCGGGGAGCTGTTTTTT.

The gene calls are TRBV19 and TRBJ2-3, with TRBD2 matching over 7 bases. CDR1 and CDR2 (germline): LNHDA, SQIVND (reference sequence). The V gene end was trimmed by 1 base and the J gene end by 5 bases; junction bases not matched to a gene: 3. The CDR3 has 14 amino acids. The CDR3 nucleotides are TGTGCCAGTAGTATAGGCACTAGCGAAGATACGCAGTATTTT. It encodes CASSIGTSEDTQYF.

This clone was found once. The chain combines TRBV6-4 with TRBJ1-1; D remains unclear. The V end lost 4 bases, the J end lost 6 bases, and 12 bases lay between the germline ends. This CDR3 spans 13 amino acids. Per the germline V gene, CDR1 is MRHNA and CDR2 is SNTAGT. CDR3 loop: CASSVEATSEAFF. CDR3 sequence (DNA): TGTGCCAGCAGTGTGGAGGCTACGTCTGAAGCTTTCTTT.

V and J are TRBV5-6 and TRBJ2-2, with 8 bases fitting TRBD2. Looked up from germline, CDR1 is SGHDT and CDR2 is YYEEEE. Unmatched junction bases numbered 5, after V lost 0 bases and J lost 7 bases. The CDR3 totals 15 residues. As DNA, the CDR3 is TGTGCCAGCAGCTTGGTTAGCGGGATCGGCGGGGAGCTGTTTTTT. It is translated as CASSLVSGIGGELFF.

This clone appeared once. This sample includes further DNA sequences coding for the same CDR3. The chain recombines TRBV18 with TRBJ2-3, with no clear D. V lost 0 bases to trimming and J lost 0 bases, with 1 base between them. Germline V CDR1 and CDR2: KGHSH, LQKENI. The CDR3 has 13 amino acids. CDR3 in amino acids: CASSPPSTDTQYF. CDR3 sequence (DNA): TGTGCCAGCTCACCACCAAGCACAGATACGCAGTATTTT.

The CDR3 region has the DNA TGCGCCAGCAGCGCGTCGGGACACCTACAAGAGACCCAGTACTTC. Translation: CASSASGHLQETQYF. The rearrangement joins TRBV5-1 to TRBJ2-5; a weak D match, TRBD1 (6 bases). Germline loops: CDR1 SGHRS, CDR2 YFSETQ. Trimming removed 4 bases from V and 2 bases from J, with 15 bases in between. This CDR3 contains 15 residues.

V and J are TRBV27 and TRBJ2-5; 10 bases fit TRBD2. The CDR3 loop spans 17 amino acids. Unmatched junction bases numbered 14, after V lost 5 bases and J lost 5 bases. Per germline, CDR1 MNHEY and CDR2 SMNVEV (reference sequence). The CDR3 spells CASSPWGLAGVRETQYF. The CDR3 coding sequence is TGTGCCAGCAGTCCCTGGGGGCTAGCGGGAGTCAGGGAGACCCAGTACTTC.

The chain has TRBV7-3 and TRBJ1-3; TRBD1 matches at 7 bases. J gave up 1 base and V 5 bases, and 5 bases lay outside the gene matches. The CDR3 has 15 residues. CDR1 is SGHTA and CDR2 is FQGTGA in the germline V gene. As DNA, the CDR3 is TGTGCCAGCAGCCTAGGGGGCGGATCTGGAAACACCATATATTTT. It translates to CASSLGGGSGNTIYF.

The V and J genes are TRBV6-4 and TRBJ1-1; D uncertain. V lost 2 bases, J lost 2 bases, and 9 bases lay in between. Germline-derived CDR1 and CDR2 are MRHNA and SNTAGT. This CDR3 contains 14 residues. DNA for the CDR3: TGTGCCAGCAGTGACGCCAGTAGAAACACTGAAGCTTTCTTT. Translating it yields CASSDASRNTEAFF.

The chain combines TRBV5-1 with TRBJ1-2, with D possibly being TRBD1 (6 bases). Germline assignment: CDR1 SGHRS and CDR2 YFSETQ. Trimming took 3 bases from V and 1 from J, leaving 13 bases between them. This CDR3 has 15 amino acids. The DNA of the CDR3 is TGCGCCAGCAGCTCGCTAGGACAGATTAACTATGGCTACACCTTC. As protein: CASSSLGQINYGYTF.

The V gene is TRBV5-6, the J gene TRBJ2-1, with D possibly being TRBD2 (6 bases). With 0 bases removed from V and 7 bases from J, the gap between germline ends came to 14 bases. Germline assignment: CDR1 SGHDT and CDR2 YYEEEE. The CDR3 consists of 15 residues. CDR3 sequence (DNA): TGTGCCAGCAGCTTGGGAGCGGGTCGTGTTAATGAGCAGTTCTTC. Translation: CASSLGAGRVNEQFF. Using reference TRBV5-6 and TRBJ2-1 for the parts outside the CDR3, the full variable domain is DAGVTQSPTHLIKTRGQQVTLRCSPKSGHDTVSWYQQALGQGPQFIFQYYEEEERQRGNFPDRFSGHQFPNYSSELNVNALLLGDSALYLCASSLGAGRVNEQFFGPGTRLTVL.

The chain employs TRBV5-8 and TRBJ1-5; TRBD1 agrees at 9 bases. This CDR3 comprises 16 residues. J gave up 1 base and V 1 base, and 3 bases lay outside the gene matches. Per the germline V gene, CDR1 is SGHTS and CDR2 is YDEGEE. CDR3 DNA: TGTGCCAGCAGCTTGATGACAGGGGGGAGCAATCAGCCCCAGCATTTT. Protein sequence: CASSLMTGGSNQPQHF.

The chain links TRBV6-6 to TRBJ1-5; D remains ambiguous. With 3 bases removed from V and 7 bases from J, the gap between germline ends came to 16 bases. Germline-derived CDR1 and CDR2 are MNHNY and SVGAGI (reference sequence). This CDR3 comprises 15 residues. The CDR3 sequence is CASSYSTEMGQPQHF. CDR3 nucleotides: TGTGCCAGCAGTTATTCGACGGAGATGGGCCAGCCCCAGCATTTT.

The chain couples TRBV10-3 to TRBJ2-1; TRBD1 aligns across 9 bases. Germline V CDR1 and CDR2: ENHRY, SYGVKD. With 6 bases clipped from V and 4 bases from J, the junction kept 10 bases outside the gene matches. The CDR3 is 16 amino acids. The CDR3 region is CAIRTATGGGYNEQFF. CDR3 DNA: TGTGCCATCAGGACAGCTACAGGGGGCGGATACAATGAGCAGTTCTTC.

The chain joins TRBV2 to TRBJ1-4, with no clear D. The V end lost 3 bases, the J end lost 4 bases, and 9 bases lay between the germline ends. Germline lookup yields CDR1 SNHLY and CDR2 FYNNEI. This CDR3 spans 14 amino acids. The CDR3 bases are TGTGCCAGCAGTGACCGGTATGGTAATGAAAAACTGTTTTTT. Its protein product is CASSDRYGNEKLFF. The full variable domain, its missing parts supplied by reference TRBV2 and TRBJ1-4, is EPEVTQTPSHQVTQMGQEVILRCVPISNHLYFYWYRQILGQKVEFLVSFYNNEISEKSEIFDDQFSVERPDGSNFTLKIRSTKLEDSAMYFCASSDRYGNEKLFFGSGTQLSVL.

The chain uses TRBV5-1 and TRBJ2-1; tentatively, D is TRBD2 (6 bases). There are 17 residues in the CDR3. V was clipped by 4 bases and J by 6 bases, with 23 bases between them. Germline V gives CDR1 SGHRS, CDR2 YFSETQ. The CDR3 DNA reads as TGCGCCAGCAGCCCCCTTTACACCCGGGGAGGTGTCAATGAGCAGTTCTTC. Translation: CASSPLYTRGGVNEQFF.

This clone was recorded only once. The genes are TRBV10-3 and TRBJ2-1; D may be TRBD1 or TRBD2 (5 bases each). This CDR3 has 11 amino acids. Trimming removed 10 bases at V and 6 bases at J, with 10 bases between. Germline values: CDR1 ENHRY, CDR2 SYGVKD. As DNA, the CDR3 is TGTGCCACGCGAGGGGCCAATGAGCAGTTCTTC. It is translated as CATRGANEQFF.

The CDR3 sequence is CAISDPTRSPDTQYF. In DNA form, the CDR3 reads TGTGCCATCAGTGACCCGACAAGATCACCGGATACGCAGTATTTT. V is TRBV10-3 and J is TRBJ2-3, with D uncertain. Germline-derived CDR1 and CDR2 are ENHRY and SYGVKD. Trimming took 3 bases from V and 6 from J, leaving 16 bases between them. The CDR3 is 15 residues long.

This clone came up a few times. V is TRBV18 and J is TRBJ2-2, with D perhaps matching TRBD1 (5 bases). The CDR3 is made up of 14 amino acids. Germline V gives CDR1 KGHSH, CDR2 LQKENI. The V gene lost 3 bases and the J gene lost 6 bases, with 11 bases spanning the gap. The CDR3 loop reads CASSPAGRAGELFF. The CDR3 DNA follows: TGTGCCAGCTCACCGGCAGGGCGCGCCGGGGAGCTGTTTTTT. Combining the CDR3 with reference TRBV18 and TRBJ2-2 gives the whole variable domain NAGVMQNPRHLVRRRGQEARLRCSPMKGHSHVYWYRQLPEEGLKFMVYLQKENIIDESGMPKERFSAEFPKEGPSILRIQQVVRGDSAAYFCASSPAGRAGELFFGEGSRLTVL.

The chain employs TRBV18 and TRBJ2-5, with TRBD2 matching over 13 bases. The CDR3 spans 17 residues. Germline trimming cut 2 bases from V and 3 bases from J; bases unmatched to any gene: 6. Germline CDR1 reads KGHSH; CDR2 reads LQKENI. Here the CDR3 DNA reads TGTGCCAGCTCACCAGGGAGGACTAGCGGGGGCGAAGAGACCCAGTACTTC. It translates to CASSPGRTSGGEETQYF.

The sample holds a few counts of this clone. This rearrangement joins TRBV18 to TRBJ1-4; 7 bases are shared with TRBD1. J lost 3 bases, V lost 6 bases, and 4 bases had no gene match. The V gene's germline CDR1 is KGHSH and CDR2 LQKENI. This CDR3 is built from 14 residues. In DNA, the CDR3 is TGTGCCAGCTCTGAGGGGGCTGCTAATGAAAAACTGTTTTTT. Amino acids: CASSEGAANEKLFF.

This rearrangement joins TRBV11-1 to TRBJ2-7; 7 positions match TRBD2. The CDR3 extends over 15 amino acids. The germline V gene has CDR1 SGHAT and CDR2 FQDESV (reference sequence). With V trimmed by 5 bases and J by 5 bases, 12 bases remained unmatched. CDR3 in amino acids: CASSPPLAGENEQYF. The CDR3 bases are TGTGCCAGCAGCCCTCCCCTGGCGGGAGAGAACGAGCAGTACTTC.

This chain links TRBV9 with TRBJ1-1; 7 bases agree with TRBD1. Germline-derived CDR1 and CDR2 are SGDLS and YYNGEE. The CDR3 sequence is 14 residues long. V trimming: 3 bases; J trimming: 0 bases; junction bases outside the gene matches: 2. The CDR3 coding sequence is TGTGCCAGCAGCGCCCAGGGGGTGAACACTGAAGCTTTCTTT. This sequence encodes CASSAQGVNTEAFF.

The gene calls are TRBV7-9 and TRBJ1-4; D unclear. Germline CDR1 reads SEHNR; CDR2 reads FQNEAQ (reference sequence). The CDR3 has 16 residues. V dropped 2 bases and J dropped 5 bases, with 15 bases sitting between them. Here the CDR3 reads CASSLNSAGLNEKLFF. The CDR3, as DNA: TGTGCCAGCAGCTTAAATTCGGCGGGTCTCAATGAAAAACTGTTTTTT. The variable domain in full, with the rest retrieved from reference TRBV7-9 and TRBJ1-4, is DTGVSQNPRHKITKRGQNVTFRCDPISEHNRLYWYRQTLGQGPEFLTYFQNEAQLEKSRLLSDRFSAERPKGSFSTLEIQRTEQGDSAMYLCASSLNSAGLNEKLFFGSGTQLSVL.

A remark on this clone: Within the sample, other DNA sequences also encode this same CDR3. The genes are TRBV7-9 and TRBJ2-7; D not certain. This CDR3 is 11 amino acids long. The V end was cut by 1 base, the J end by 4 bases, with 2 bases between. Germline V gene data show CDR1 as SEHNR and CDR2 as FQNEAQ (reference sequence). The CDR3 DNA sequence: TGTGCCAGCAGCTTAGTATACGAGCAGTACTTC. The encoded protein is CASSLVYEQYF.

This chain connects TRBV9 to TRBJ2-2; D not certain. CDR1 is SGDLS, CDR2 YYNGEE, per germline. This CDR3 is built from 13 residues. V lost 4 bases and J 5 bases, leaving 9 bases between the germline ends. The DNA of the CDR3 is TGTGCCAGCAGCCTTACACTGACCGGGGAGCTGTTTTTT. Its protein product is CASSLTLTGELFF.

The chain recombines TRBV10-3 with TRBJ2-1; TRBD1 might be the D (5 bases). V was trimmed by 4 bases and J by 7 bases, leaving 11 bases between them. CDR3 length equals 13 residues. Germline-derived CDR1 and CDR2 are ENHRY and SYGVKD. CDR3 sequence: CAISGRGLNEQFF. CDR3 bases: TGTGCCATCAGTGGAAGGGGTTTAAATGAGCAGTTCTTC.

The chain couples TRBV7-9 to TRBJ1-1; D is uncertain. CDR1 is SEHNR, CDR2 FQNEAQ, per germline (reference sequence). The CDR3 contains 15 residues. V dropped 1 base and J dropped 2 bases, with 11 bases sitting between them. The CDR3 loop reads CASSLELRFNTEAFF. DNA of the CDR3: TGTGCCAGCAGCTTAGAACTCAGGTTTAACACTGAAGCTTTCTTT.

This clone appeared once. CDR3 amino acids: CASSLGQGPYEQYF. The DNA for the CDR3 is TGTGCCAGCAGCTTGGGGCAGGGACCCTACGAGCAGTACTTC. This chain uses TRBV5-5 with TRBJ2-7, with D possibly called TRBD1 or TRBD2 (5 bases each). V was clipped by 0 bases and J by 2 bases, with 9 bases between them. CDR3 length equals 14 residues. Germline V gene sequence: CDR1 SGHKS, CDR2 YYEKEE (reference sequence).

This clone qualifies as medium-sized (0.01 to 0.1%). The same CDR3 can be traced to other DNA sequences in this sample. The rearrangement links TRBV9 to TRBJ1-2, with TRBD1 as a possible D gene (5 bases). Germline CDR1 and CDR2: SGDLS and YYNGEE. The CDR3 has 13 residues. Trimming removed 2 bases from V and 2 bases from J, with 7 bases in between. The CDR3 region has the DNA TGTGCCAGCAGCGTGACAGAGAACTATGGCTACACCTTC. Protein: CASSVTENYGYTF. The whole variable domain, remainder taken from reference TRBV9 and TRBJ1-2, is DSGVTQTPKHLITATGQRVTLRCSPRSGDLSVYWYQQSLDQGLQFLIQYYNGEERAKGNILERFSAQQFPDLHSELNLSSLELGDSALYFCASSVTENYGYTFGSGTRLTVV.